This TCR beta chain was sequenced for a study of shared clonotypes between healthy human individuals (dated by TCRdb to about 2020). Context from the whole study: The cohort included three men and a couple of women between 18 and 49 years of age. For each donor, CD4 naive and CD4 memory were each given three plates, CD8 naive was given two plates, and CD8 memory was given one plate. To estimate repertoire size and how much clonotypes are shared between individuals, the study performed deep sequencing of blood TCR repertoires from five healthy adults. Different laboratories and diverse techniques were used to prepare libraries and sequence TCR repertoires, to increase sequencing depth and limit assay-specific biases. Each donor's leukapheresis produced roughly between roughly 0.9 and 9 billion PBMCs. Results the study describes overall, beyond this receptor: Pairwise subsampling indicated that sequencing depth was expected to affect the degree of clonotype sharing among donors. Incomplete sequencing was indicated by rarefaction of sorted-subset datasets, despite the large sequencing depth. Across four donors, about 5.2% of naive CD4, approximately 4% of naive CD8, 2.3% of memory CD4, and approximately 0.4% of memory CD8 clonotypes were shared. Higher generation probabilities were observed for clonotypes shared by all four sorted-subset donors than for non-shared clonotypes. Because the study included only a small number of donors, the genetic and exposure-history diversity represented was limited. Sampling was limited to blood, and TCR repertoires in tissue likely differ from TCR repertoires in blood. Naive subsets generally had larger estimated clonotype richness than memory subsets did.

TCR CDR3 regions were amplified from genomic DNA by multiplex PCR using the deep immunoSEQ assay. Extracted genomic DNA from each cell subset was distributed evenly across all wells of several immunoSEQ 96-well plates, and each plate was treated as a replicate. Each replicate PCR for sorted subsets received approximately 220 ng genomic DNA, equal to tens of thousands of T cell genomes. Purified libraries were quantified with a Qubit 3.0 fluorometer, sized on a Bioanalyzer 2100, and re-quantified with the KAPA Library Quantification kit. Every immunoSEQ 96-well plate was sequenced on a separate single-read 150-cycle Illumina NextSeq 550 flow cell. Per the source publication's procedure: The immunoSEQ output contained only junctional sequences without quality scores, so filtering could not match that applied to full-length reads. To assign V/J genes and CDR3, sequences were annotated using PyIR, a Python wrapper for IgBLAST v1.9, with IMGT germline references. Reads with weak V/J assignments (E-value above 1e-6), missing CDR3, stop codons, out-of-frame junctions, or ambiguous translated residues were removed. A V3J clonotype was defined by an identical inferred V gene, J gene, and CDR3 amino acid sequence. To compute the percentage overlap between repertoires, the number of shared unique clonotypes was divided by the size of the smaller repertoire. Three approaches were used to assess repertoire richness: RTK rarefaction, the Chao1 estimator, and Recon v2.1 estimates of unobserved clonotypes. Generation probabilities were computed with OLGA for all TCRbeta clonotypes obtained by the gDNA method from several donors. TCRdb took this table from immuneACCESS and kept in-frame rearrangements with V and J called. Such tables lack part of the clones; where checked against another copy, unresolved V genes explain under half of the gap, and the rest is unexplained. Clone size and the V and J calls come from that table; the DNA yielded D and trimming. The sample yields about 1,800,000 clones; approximately 95% were counted once. The top ten hold 1.2% of the sample.

For the CD8 naive samples, CD45RO-negative cells were positively selected for CCR7, yielding a CD45RA+CCR7+ population from which TemRA cells were excluded. The donors were healthy, HIV-negative adults with no recently reported acute infections or vaccinations. Only Caucasian adults living in Nashville, Tennessee, USA were represented among the donors. Blood was collected by leukapheresis, and PBMCs were isolated by Ficoll-Histopaque density gradient centrifugation and then cryopreserved in liquid nitrogen vapor phase. Purity and quantity of every magnetically sorted T cell population were checked by analytical flow cytometry. From each sorted fraction, genomic DNA was isolated and quantified by UV absorbance on a Nanodrop 2000c. With respect to this clone: Its antigen remains undetermined. Qualities for individual bases were not recorded, and no much larger clone is one base off.

The CDR3 goes from the cysteine to the phenylalanine over 16 residues. The entry retains the CDR3 DNA only, 48 bases that are in frame from base 1. The junction shows trimming of 0 bases on V and 7 bases on J, plus 15 bases between the germline ends. Sequences WNHNN (CDR1) and SYGVQD (CDR2) are obtained from the germline V gene (reference sequence). Recombination connected TRBV10-1 to TRBJ2-2; the D gene is perhaps TRBD1 or TRBD2, as each covers 5 bases. The receptor was derived from a man aged 18 to 30 in good health. The sequencing input was naive CD8+ T cells sorted from blood. Reading the label with the study, this specimen's cell subset or site is: CD45RA+CCR7+. Read as DNA, the sequence is TGCGCCAGCAGTGAGTCGGGAACGGGGCTGGACGGGGAGCTGTTTTTT. It codes for CASSESGTGLDGELFF.